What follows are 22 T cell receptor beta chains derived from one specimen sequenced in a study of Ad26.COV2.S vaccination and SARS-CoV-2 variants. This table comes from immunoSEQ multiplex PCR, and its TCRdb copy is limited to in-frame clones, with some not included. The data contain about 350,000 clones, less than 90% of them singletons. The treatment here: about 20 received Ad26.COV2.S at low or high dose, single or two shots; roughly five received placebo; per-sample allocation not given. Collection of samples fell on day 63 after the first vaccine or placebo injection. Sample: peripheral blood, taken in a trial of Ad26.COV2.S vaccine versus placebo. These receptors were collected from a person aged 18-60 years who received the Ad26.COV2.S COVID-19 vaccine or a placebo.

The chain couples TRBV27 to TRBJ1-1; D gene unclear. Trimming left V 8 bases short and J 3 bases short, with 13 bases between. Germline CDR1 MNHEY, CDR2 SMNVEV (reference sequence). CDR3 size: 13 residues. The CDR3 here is CASPSREDTEAFF. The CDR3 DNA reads TGTGCCAGCCCCTCCCGGGAGGACACTGAAGCTTTCTTT.

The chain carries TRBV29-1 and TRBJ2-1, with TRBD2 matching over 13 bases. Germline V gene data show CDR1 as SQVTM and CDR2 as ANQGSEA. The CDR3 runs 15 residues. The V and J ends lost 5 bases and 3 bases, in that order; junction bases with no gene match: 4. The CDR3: CSVITSGRDYNEQFF. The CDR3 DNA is TGCAGCGTTATCACTAGCGGGAGGGACTACAATGAGCAGTTCTTC.

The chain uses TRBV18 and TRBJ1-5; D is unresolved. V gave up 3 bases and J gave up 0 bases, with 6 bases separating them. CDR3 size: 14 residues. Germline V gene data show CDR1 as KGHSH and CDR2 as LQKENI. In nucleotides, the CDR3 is TGTGCCAGCTCACCGCGGAGTAGCAATCAGCCCCAGCATTTT. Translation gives CASSPRSSNQPQHF.

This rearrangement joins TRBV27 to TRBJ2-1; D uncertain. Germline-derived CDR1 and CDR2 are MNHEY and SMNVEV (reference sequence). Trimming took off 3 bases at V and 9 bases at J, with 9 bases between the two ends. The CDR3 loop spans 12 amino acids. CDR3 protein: CASSFRFGEQFF. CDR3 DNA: TGTGCCAGCAGTTTCAGGTTCGGTGAGCAGTTCTTC.

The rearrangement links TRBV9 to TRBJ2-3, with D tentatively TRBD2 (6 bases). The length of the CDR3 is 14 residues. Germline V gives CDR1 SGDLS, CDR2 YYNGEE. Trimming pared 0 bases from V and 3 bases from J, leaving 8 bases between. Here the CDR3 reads CASSVAGRTDTQYF. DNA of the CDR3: TGTGCCAGCAGCGTAGCTGGGAGGACAGATACGCAGTATTTT.

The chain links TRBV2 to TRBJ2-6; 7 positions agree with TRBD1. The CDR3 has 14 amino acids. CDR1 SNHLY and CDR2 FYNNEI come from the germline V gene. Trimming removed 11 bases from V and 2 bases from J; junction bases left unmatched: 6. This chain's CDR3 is CASKGAAGANVLTF. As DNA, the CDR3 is TGTGCCTCCAAGGGGGCTGCTGGGGCCAACGTCCTGACTTTC.

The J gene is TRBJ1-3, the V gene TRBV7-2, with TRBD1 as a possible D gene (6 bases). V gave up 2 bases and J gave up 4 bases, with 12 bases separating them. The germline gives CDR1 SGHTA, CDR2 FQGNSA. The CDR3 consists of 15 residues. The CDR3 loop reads CASSLMGGAGNTIYF. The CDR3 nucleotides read TGTGCCAGCAGCTTAATGGGGGGCGCGGGAAACACCATATATTTT.

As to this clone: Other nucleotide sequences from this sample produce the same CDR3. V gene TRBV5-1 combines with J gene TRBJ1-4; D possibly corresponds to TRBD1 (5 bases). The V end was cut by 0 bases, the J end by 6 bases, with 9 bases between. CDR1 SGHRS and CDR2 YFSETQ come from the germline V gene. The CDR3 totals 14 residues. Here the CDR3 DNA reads TGCGCCAGCAGCTTGGGTCAAGGGGATGAAAAACTGTTTTTT. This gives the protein CASSLGQGDEKLFF.

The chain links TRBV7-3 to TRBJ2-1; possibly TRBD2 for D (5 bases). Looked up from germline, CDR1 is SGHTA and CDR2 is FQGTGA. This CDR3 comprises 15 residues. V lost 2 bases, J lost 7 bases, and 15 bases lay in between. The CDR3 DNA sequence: TGTGCCAGCAGCTTAGGAACGGGATCTAGGAATGAGCAGTTCTTC. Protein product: CASSLGTGSRNEQFF.

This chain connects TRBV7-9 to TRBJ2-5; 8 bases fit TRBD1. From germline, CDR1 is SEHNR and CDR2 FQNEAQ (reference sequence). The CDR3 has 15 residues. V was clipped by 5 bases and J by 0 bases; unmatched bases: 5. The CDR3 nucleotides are TGTGCCAGCAGCCCACGGGACAGGAACCAAGAGACCCAGTACTTC. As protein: CASSPRDRNQETQYF.

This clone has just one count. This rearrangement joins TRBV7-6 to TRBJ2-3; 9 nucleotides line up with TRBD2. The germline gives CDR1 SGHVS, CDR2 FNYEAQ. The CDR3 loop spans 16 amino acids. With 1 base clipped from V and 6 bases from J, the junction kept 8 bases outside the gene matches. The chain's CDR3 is CASSLGGLAGLDTQYF. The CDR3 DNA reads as TGTGCCAGCAGCTTAGGCGGGCTAGCGGGGCTGGATACGCAGTATTTT.

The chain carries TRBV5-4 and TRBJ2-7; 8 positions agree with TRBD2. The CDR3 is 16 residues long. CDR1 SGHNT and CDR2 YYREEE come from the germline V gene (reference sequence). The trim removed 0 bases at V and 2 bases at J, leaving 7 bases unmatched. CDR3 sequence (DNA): TGTGCCAGCAGCTTGGCCGTTAGCGGGACCCCCTACGAGCAGTACTTC. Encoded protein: CASSLAVSGTPYEQYF.

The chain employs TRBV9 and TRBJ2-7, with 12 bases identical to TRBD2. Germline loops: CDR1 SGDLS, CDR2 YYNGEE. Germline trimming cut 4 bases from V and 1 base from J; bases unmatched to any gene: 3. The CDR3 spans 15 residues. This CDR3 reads CASSRTSGTSYEQYF. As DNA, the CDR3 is TGTGCCAGCAGCCGGACTAGCGGGACATCCTACGAGCAGTACTTC.

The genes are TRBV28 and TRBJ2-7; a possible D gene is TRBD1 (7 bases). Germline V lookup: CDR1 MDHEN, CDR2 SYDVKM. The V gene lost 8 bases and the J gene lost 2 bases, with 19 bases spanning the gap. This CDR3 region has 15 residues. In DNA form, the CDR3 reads TGTGCCAGCTTAATTGCGGCAGGGGGGACCTACGAGCAGTACTTC. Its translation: CASLIAAGGTYEQYF. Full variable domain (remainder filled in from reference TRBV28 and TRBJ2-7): DVKVTQSSRYLVKRTGEKVFLECVQDMDHENMFWYRQDPGLGLRLIYFSYDVKMKEKGDIPEGYSVSREKKERFSLILESASTNQTSMYLCASLIAAGGTYEQYFGPGTRLTVT.

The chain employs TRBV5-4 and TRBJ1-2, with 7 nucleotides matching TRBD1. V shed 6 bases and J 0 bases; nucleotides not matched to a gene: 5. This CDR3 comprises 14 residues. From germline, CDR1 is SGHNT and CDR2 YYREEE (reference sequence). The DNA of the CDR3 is TGTGCCAGCACCCCGGACAGGTCTAACTATGGCTACACCTTC. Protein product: CASTPDRSNYGYTF.

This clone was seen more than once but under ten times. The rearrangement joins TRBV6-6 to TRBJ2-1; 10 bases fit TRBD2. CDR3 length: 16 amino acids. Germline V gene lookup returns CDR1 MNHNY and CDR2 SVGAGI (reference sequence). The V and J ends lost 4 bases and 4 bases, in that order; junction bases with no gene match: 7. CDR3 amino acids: CASSFTLAGDYNEQFF. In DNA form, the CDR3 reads TGTGCCAGCAGTTTCACTCTAGCGGGGGATTACAATGAGCAGTTCTTC.

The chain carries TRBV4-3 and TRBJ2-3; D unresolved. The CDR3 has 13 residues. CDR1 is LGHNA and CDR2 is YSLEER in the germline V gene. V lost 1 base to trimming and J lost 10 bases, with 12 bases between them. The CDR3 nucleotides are TGCGCCAGCAGCCAAGGTGGAATAGACGCGCAGTATTTT. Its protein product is CASSQGGIDAQYF.

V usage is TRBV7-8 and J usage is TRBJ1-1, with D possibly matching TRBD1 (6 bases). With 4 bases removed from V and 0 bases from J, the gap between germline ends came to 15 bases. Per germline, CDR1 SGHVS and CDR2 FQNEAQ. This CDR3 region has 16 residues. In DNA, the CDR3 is TGTGCCAGCAGCTCCCCCTGGGGGGGCTTGAACACTGAAGCTTTCTTT. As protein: CASSSPWGGLNTEAFF.

CDR3 protein: CASKTGVDYGYTF. The CDR3 bases are TGTGCCAGCAAAACAGGGGTGGACTATGGCTACACCTTC. This chain links TRBV28 with TRBJ1-2; 7 bases fit TRBD1. The CDR3 is 13 amino acids. Unmatched junction bases numbered 5, after V lost 7 bases and J lost 3 bases. Germline CDR1 reads MDHEN; CDR2 reads SYDVKM.

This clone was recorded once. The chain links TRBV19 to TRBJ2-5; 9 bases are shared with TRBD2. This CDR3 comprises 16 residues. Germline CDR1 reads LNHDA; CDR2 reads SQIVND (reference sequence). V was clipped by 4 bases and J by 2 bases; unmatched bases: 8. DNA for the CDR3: TGTGCCAGTAGTACGGGAGGTAGCGGGAGTCAAGAGACCCAGTACTTC. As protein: CASSTGGSGSQETQYF. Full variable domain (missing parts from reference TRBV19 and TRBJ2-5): DGGITQSPKYLFRKEGQNVTLSCEQNLNHDAMYWYRQDPGQGLRLIYYSQIVNDFQKGDIAEGYSVSREKKESFPLTVTSAQKNPTAFYLCASSTGGSGSQETQYFGPGTRLLVL.

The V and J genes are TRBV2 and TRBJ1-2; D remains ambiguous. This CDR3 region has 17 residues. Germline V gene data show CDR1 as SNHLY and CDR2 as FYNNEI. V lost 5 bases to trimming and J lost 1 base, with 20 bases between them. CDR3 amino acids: CASSPLGPGIVNYGYTF. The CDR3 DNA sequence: TGTGCCAGCAGTCCCCTAGGTCCGGGGATAGTTAACTATGGCTACACCTTC.

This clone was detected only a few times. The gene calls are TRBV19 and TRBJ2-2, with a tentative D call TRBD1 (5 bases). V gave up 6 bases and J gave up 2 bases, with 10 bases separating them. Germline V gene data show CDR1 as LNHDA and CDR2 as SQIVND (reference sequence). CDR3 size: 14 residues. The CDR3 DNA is TGTGCCAGTAGAACAGGAGCTAACACCGGGGAGCTGTTTTTT. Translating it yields CASRTGANTGELFF. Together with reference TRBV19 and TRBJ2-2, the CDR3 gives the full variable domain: DGGITQSPKYLFRKEGQNVTLSCEQNLNHDAMYWYRQDPGQGLRLIYYSQIVNDFQKGDIAEGYSVSREKKESFPLTVTSAQKNPTAFYLCASRTGANTGELFFGEGSRLTVL.